These T cell receptor beta chains were read from a single sample in a study of shared clonotypes between healthy human individuals. Clones were sequenced by immunoSEQ multiplex PCR, and TCRdb holds only the in-frame ones, with some missing. This sample yields 2 million or so clones, of which approximately 94% are seen a single time; about 1.1% belongs to the top ten. Material: naive CD8+ T cells sorted from blood. The receptors come from a man aged 18 to 30 in good health. The CDR3 runs from the conserved cysteine through the conserved F or W. The D gene is left open where the match is weak. Rows give clone size only sometimes, using once, few, many, or a class for an expanded clone.

CDR3: CASSDNGALRDEQFF
DNA: TGTGCCAGCAGCGACAACGGGGCCCTGCGTGATGAGCAGTTCTTC
D: NA
J: TRBJ2-1
V: TRBV9
size: NA

CDR3: CASSVGTTSSYEQYF
DNA: TGTGCCAGCAGCGTTGGGACTACTAGCTCCTACGAGCAGTACTTC
D: TRBD2
J: TRBJ2-7
V: TRBV9
size: NA

CDR3: CATGGEEDYEQYF
DNA: TGTGCCACCGGGGGTGAGGAGGACTACGAGCAGTACTTC
D: NA
J: TRBJ2-7
V: TRBV10-3
size: NA

CDR3: CASTPVVKFSGKLFF
DNA: TGTGCCAGCACTCCAGTCGTGAAGTTTTCTGGAAAACTGTTTTTT
D: NA
J: TRBJ1-4
V: TRBV7-2
size: NA

CDR3: CASSQRPDLNTEAFF
DNA: TGCGCCAGCAGCCAGAGGCCCGATTTGAACACTGAAGCTTTCTTT
D: NA
J: TRBJ1-1
V: TRBV5-1
size: NA

CDR3: CASSPGDSGFTYEQYF
DNA: TGCGCCAGCAGCCCAGGAGACTCCGGCTTCACCTACGAGCAGTACTTC
D: NA
J: TRBJ2-7
V: TRBV4-1
size: once

CDR3: CASSFGKRRYRIQKLFF
DNA: TGCGCCAGCAGCTTTGGAAAAAGGAGATACCGGATACAAAAACTGTTTTTT
D: NA
J: TRBJ1-4
V: TRBV5-1
size: NA

CDR3: CASSLESARVTSYNEQFF
DNA: TGTGCCAGCAGCTTAGAGTCGGCCAGGGTGACCTCCTACAATGAGCAGTTCTTC
D: NA
J: TRBJ2-1
V: TRBV7-6
size: NA

CDR3: CASSQDWWAGSEETQYF
DNA: TGTGCCAGCAGCCAAGATTGGTGGGCAGGGAGTGAGGAGACCCAGTACTTC
D: NA
J: TRBJ2-5
V: TRBV14
size: NA

CDR3: CASSGGYGNEKLFF
DNA: TGTGCCAGCAGCGGGGGGTATGGAAATGAAAAACTGTTTTTT
D: NA
J: TRBJ1-4
V: TRBV5-6
size: NA

CDR3: CASSFGPNEQFF
DNA: TGTGCCAGCAGCTTTGGGCCCAATGAGCAGTTCTTC
D: NA
J: TRBJ2-1
V: TRBV7-9
size: NA

CDR3: CSVKWEYTEAFF
DNA: TGCAGCGTTAAATGGGAGTACACTGAAGCTTTCTTT
D: NA
J: TRBJ1-1
V: TRBV29-1
size: NA

CDR3: CASSLVWDSQETQYF
DNA: TGTGCCAGCAGCTTAGTGTGGGACTCTCAAGAGACCCAGTACTTC
D: NA
J: TRBJ2-5
V: TRBV7-9
size: NA

CDR3: CASSLSGIDEQYF
DNA: TGTGCCAGCAGTTTGTCCGGGATCGACGAGCAGTACTTC
D: NA
J: TRBJ2-7
V: TRBV27
size: NA

CDR3: CATSGGLLYEQYF
DNA: TGTGCCACCAGCGGAGGACTCCTCTACGAGCAGTACTTC
D: NA
J: TRBJ2-7
V: TRBV15
size: once

CDR3: CASSSGTSGDPYEQYF
DNA: TGTGCCAGCAGCTCCGGGACTAGCGGGGATCCATACGAGCAGTACTTC
D: TRBD2
J: TRBJ2-7
V: TRBV5-4
size: NA

CDR3: CASSNRGQGDTQYF
DNA: TGTGCCAGCAGTAACAGGGGGCAAGGAGATACGCAGTATTTT
D: TRBD1
J: TRBJ2-3
V: TRBV28
size: NA

CDR3: CASSEAQGSYEQYF
DNA: TGTGCCAGCAGTGAAGCGCAAGGTTCCTACGAGCAGTACTTC
D: NA
J: TRBJ2-7
V: TRBV2
size: NA

CDR3: CASSLDSRGNEQYF
DNA: TGTGCCAGCAGCTTGGATTCTAGGGGGAACGAGCAGTACTTC
D: NA
J: TRBJ2-7
V: TRBV7-9
size: NA

CDR3: CASTDPGQGRTGELFF
DNA: TGTGCCAGCACCGACCCGGGACAGGGGAGAACCGGGGAGCTGTTTTTT
D: TRBD1
J: TRBJ2-2
V: TRBV7-2
size: NA

CDR3: CASMVRDSNQPQHF
DNA: TGTGCCAGTATGGTCAGAGATAGCAATCAGCCCCAGCATTTT
D: NA
J: TRBJ1-5
V: TRBV19
size: few

CDR3: CASSLGQGYTEAFF
DNA: TGTGCCAGCAGCTTAGGACAGGGGTACACTGAAGCTTTCTTT
D: TRBD1
J: TRBJ1-1
V: TRBV7-8
size: NA

CDR3: CASSSGGMNTEAFF
DNA: TGTGCCAGTAGTTCGGGCGGCATGAACACTGAAGCTTTCTTT
D: NA
J: TRBJ1-1
V: TRBV19
size: NA

CDR3: CASSQINEKLFF
DNA: TGTGCCAGCAGCCAAATTAATGAAAAACTGTTTTTT
D: NA
J: TRBJ1-4
V: TRBV14
size: NA

CDR3: CASRPGLMNTEAFF
DNA: TGTGCCAGCAGACCCGGACTGATGAACACTGAAGCTTTCTTT
D: NA
J: TRBJ1-1
V: TRBV28
size: once

CDR3: CASSGGNHETQYF
DNA: TGCGCCAGCAGCGGGGGGAACCACGAGACCCAGTACTTC
D: NA
J: TRBJ2-5
V: TRBV4-3
size: NA

CDR3: CASSFSGSGYEQYF
DNA: TGTGCCAGCAGTTTTAGCGGGAGTGGCTACGAGCAGTACTTC
D: TRBD2
J: TRBJ2-7
V: TRBV27
size: NA

CDR3: CASSQDLREGRYNEQFF
DNA: TGCGCCAGCAGCCAAGATTTGCGGGAGGGGCGCTACAATGAGCAGTTCTTC
D: TRBD2
J: TRBJ2-1
V: TRBV4-1
size: NA

CDR3: CASSESWTSVETQYF
DNA: TGCGCCAGCAGTGAGTCCTGGACTAGCGTTGAGACCCAGTACTTC
D: TRBD2
J: TRBJ2-5
V: TRBV10-2
size: NA

CDR3: CASSAGTSIFINEQFF
DNA: TGTGCCAGCAGCGCCGGGACCTCAATCTTCATCAATGAGCAGTTCTTC
D: NA
J: TRBJ2-1
V: TRBV7-6
size: NA

CDR3: CASSYEPGQGIYGYTF
DNA: TGTGCCAGCAGTTACGAACCGGGACAGGGTATCTATGGCTACACCTTC
D: TRBD1
J: TRBJ1-2
V: TRBV6-5
size: once

CDR3: CASSPLGEYNEQFF
DNA: TGTGCCAGCAGTCCCCTAGGAGAGTACAATGAGCAGTTCTTC
D: NA
J: TRBJ2-1
V: TRBV28
size: NA

CDR3: CASIPGGLSSYNEQFF
DNA: TGTGCCTCCATCCCGGGTGGGTTGAGTTCCTACAATGAGCAGTTCTTC
D: NA
J: TRBJ2-1
V: TRBV11-2
size: NA

CDR3: CASSLAQAVYNEQFF
DNA: TGTGCCAGCAGCTTAGCACAGGCCGTCTACAATGAGCAGTTCTTC
D: NA
J: TRBJ2-1
V: TRBV11-2
size: NA

CDR3: CASSWNSGGFGTDTQYF
DNA: TGTGCCAGCAGCTGGAATAGCGGGGGGTTCGGCACAGATACGCAGTATTTT
D: TRBD2
J: TRBJ2-3
V: TRBV7-2
size: NA

CDR3: CASSPRSAGEGDTQYF
DNA: TGTGCCAGCAGCCCCCGGTCGGCGGGGGAGGGAGATACGCAGTATTTT
D: TRBD2
J: TRBJ2-3
V: TRBV7-2
size: NA

CDR3: CACQRTSVRWNEQFF
DNA: TGTGCCTGCCAGAGGACTAGCGTTAGGTGGAATGAGCAGTTCTTC
D: TRBD2
J: TRBJ2-1
V: TRBV30
size: NA

CDR3: CASSPHQGLAATDTQYF
DNA: TGCGCCAGCAGCCCCCATCAGGGACTAGCGGCCACAGATACGCAGTATTTT
D: TRBD2
J: TRBJ2-3
V: TRBV4-3
size: NA

CDR3: CASSLLQTNTGELFF
DNA: TGTGCCAGCAGCTTGTTACAGACGAACACCGGGGAGCTGTTTTTT
D: NA
J: TRBJ2-2
V: TRBV7-6
size: NA

CDR3: CASSALRDEQFF
DNA: TGTGCCAGCAGCGCCTTGAGGGATGAGCAGTTCTTC
D: NA
J: TRBJ2-1
V: TRBV9
size: NA

CDR3: CASSPVGRGGKKDYEQYF
DNA: TGTGCCAGCAGCCCCGTTGGTAGGGGGGGGAAAAAGGACTACGAGCAGTACTTC
D: NA
J: TRBJ2-7
V: TRBV11-2
size: NA

CDR3: CASSEGQDNEQFF
DNA: TGCGCCAGCAGTGAAGGGCAGGACAATGAGCAGTTCTTC
D: NA
J: TRBJ2-1
V: TRBV10-1
size: NA

CDR3: CASSSFGANEKLFF
DNA: TGTGCCAGCAGCTCTTTTGGGGCTAATGAAAAACTGTTTTTT
D: NA
J: TRBJ1-4
V: TRBV11-2
size: NA

CDR3: CASSLETGGEWNEQFF
DNA: TGTGCCAGCAGTTTAGAGACAGGGGGCGAATGGAATGAGCAGTTCTTC
D: TRBD1
J: TRBJ2-1
V: TRBV27
size: NA

CDR3: CASSLSIDTQYF
DNA: TGTGCCAGCAGCTTGTCCATAGATACGCAGTATTTT
D: NA
J: TRBJ2-3
V: TRBV5-6
size: NA

CDR3: CASSLVSGLYGYTF
DNA: TGTGCCAGCAGCTTAGTGTCCGGACTCTATGGCTACACCTTC
D: NA
J: TRBJ1-2
V: TRBV7-8
size: NA

CDR3: CASSLEPSTDTQYF
DNA: TGCGCCAGCAGCTTGGAACCTAGCACAGATACGCAGTATTTT
D: NA
J: TRBJ2-3
V: TRBV5-1
size: NA

CDR3: CASSDLGPGNTIYF
DNA: TGTGCCAGCAGTGATTTAGGACCTGGAAACACCATATATTTT
D: NA
J: TRBJ1-3
V: TRBV6-1
size: NA

CDR3: CASSIDRGRNNQPQHF
DNA: TGTGCCAGTAGTATAGATCGGGGACGGAACAATCAGCCCCAGCATTTT
D: NA
J: TRBJ1-5
V: TRBV19
size: NA

CDR3: CSVEDLSGHYGYTF
DNA: TGCAGCGTTGAAGATCTGTCAGGCCACTATGGCTACACCTTC
D: NA
J: TRBJ1-2
V: TRBV29-1
size: NA

CDR3: CSVIAGAVFYTDTQYF
DNA: TGCAGCGTTATAGCGGGGGCCGTGTTCTACACAGATACGCAGTATTTT
D: TRBD2
J: TRBJ2-3
V: TRBV29-1
size: once

CDR3: CASSVGGTGELFF
DNA: TGTGCCAGCAGCGTAGGGGGCACCGGGGAGCTGTTTTTT
D: NA
J: TRBJ2-2
V: TRBV9
size: few

CDR3: CSVGGDTEAFF
DNA: TGCAGCGTTGGGGGGGACACTGAAGCTTTCTTT
D: NA
J: TRBJ1-1
V: TRBV29-1
size: NA